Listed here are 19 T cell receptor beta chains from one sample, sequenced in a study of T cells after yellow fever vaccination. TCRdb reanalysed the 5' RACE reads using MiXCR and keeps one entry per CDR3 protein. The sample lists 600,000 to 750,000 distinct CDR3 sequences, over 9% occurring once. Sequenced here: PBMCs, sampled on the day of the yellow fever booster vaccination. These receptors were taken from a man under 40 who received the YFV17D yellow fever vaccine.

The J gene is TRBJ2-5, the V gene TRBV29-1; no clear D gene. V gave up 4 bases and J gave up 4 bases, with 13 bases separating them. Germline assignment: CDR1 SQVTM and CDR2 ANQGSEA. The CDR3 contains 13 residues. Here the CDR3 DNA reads TGCAGCGTTGTTGCTGGGCCGGGAGAGACCCAGTACTTC. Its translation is CSVVAGPGETQYF. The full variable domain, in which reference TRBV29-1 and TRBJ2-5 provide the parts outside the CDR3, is SAVISQKPSRDICQRGTSLTIQCQVDSQVTMMFWYRQQPGQSLTLIATANQGSEATYESGFVIDKFPISRPNLTFSTLTVSNMSPEDSSIYLCSVVAGPGETQYFGPGTRLLVL.

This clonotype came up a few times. The DNA of the CDR3 is TGTGCCAGCCCAGGGGGGACTAGGTTCCAAGAGACCCAGTACTTC. This codes for CASPGGTRFQETQYF. The chain has TRBV12-3 or TRBV12-4 and TRBJ2-5, with TRBD2 as a possible D gene (8 bases). CDR3 length: 15 residues. Trimming shortened V by 8 bases and J by 1 base, and 17 bases separated the two germline ends.

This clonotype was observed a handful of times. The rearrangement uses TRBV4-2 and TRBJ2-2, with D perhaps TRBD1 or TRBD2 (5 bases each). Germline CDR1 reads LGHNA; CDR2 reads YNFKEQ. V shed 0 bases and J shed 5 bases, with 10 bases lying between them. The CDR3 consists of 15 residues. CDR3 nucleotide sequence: TGTGCCAGCAGCCAAGATTTTGGGGGTACCGGGGAGCTGTTTTTT. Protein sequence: CASSQDFGGTGELFF.

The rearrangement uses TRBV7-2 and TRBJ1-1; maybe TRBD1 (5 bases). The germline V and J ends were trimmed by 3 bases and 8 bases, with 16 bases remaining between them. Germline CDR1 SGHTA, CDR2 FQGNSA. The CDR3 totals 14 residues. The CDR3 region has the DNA TGTGCCAGCAGCTTCGGACGGGGGAGCAAGGAAGCTTTCTTT. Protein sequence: CASSFGRGSKEAFF.

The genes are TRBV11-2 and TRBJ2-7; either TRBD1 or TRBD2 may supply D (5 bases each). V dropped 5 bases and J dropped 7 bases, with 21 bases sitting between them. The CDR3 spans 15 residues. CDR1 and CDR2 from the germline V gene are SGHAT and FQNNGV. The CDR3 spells CASSGDRSSAIEQYF. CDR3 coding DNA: TGTGCCAGCAGCGGGGACCGATCGTCGGCTATAGAGCAGTACTTC.

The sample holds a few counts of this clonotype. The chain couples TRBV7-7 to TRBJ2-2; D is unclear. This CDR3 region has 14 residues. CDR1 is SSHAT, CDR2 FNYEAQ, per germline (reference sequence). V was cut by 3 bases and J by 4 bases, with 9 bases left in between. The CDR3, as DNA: TGTGCCAGCAGCTTGACCATTTCCACCGGGGAGCTGTTTTTT. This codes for CASSLTISTGELFF.

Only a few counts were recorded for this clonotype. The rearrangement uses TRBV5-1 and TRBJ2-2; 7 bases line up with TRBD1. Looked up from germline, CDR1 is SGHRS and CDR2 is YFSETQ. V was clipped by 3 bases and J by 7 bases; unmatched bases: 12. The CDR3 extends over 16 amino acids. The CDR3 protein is CASSYNSQGLSGELFF. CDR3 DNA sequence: TGCGCCAGCAGCTACAACTCACAGGGGTTAAGCGGGGAGCTGTTTTTT.

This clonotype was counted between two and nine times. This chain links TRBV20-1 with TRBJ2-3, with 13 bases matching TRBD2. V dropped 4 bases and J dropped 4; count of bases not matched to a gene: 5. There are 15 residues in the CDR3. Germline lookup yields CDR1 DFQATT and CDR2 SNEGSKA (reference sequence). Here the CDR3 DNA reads TGCAGTGCTAAAGAACTAGCGGGAGGGTCAGATACGCAGTATTTT. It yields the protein CSAKELAGGSDTQYF.

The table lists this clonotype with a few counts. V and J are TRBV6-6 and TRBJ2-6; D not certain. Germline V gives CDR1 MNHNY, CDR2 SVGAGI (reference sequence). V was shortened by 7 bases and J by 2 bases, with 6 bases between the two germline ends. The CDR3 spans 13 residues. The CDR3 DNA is TGTGCCAGCACGCTCGCTGGGGCCAACGTCCTGACTTTC. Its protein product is CASTLAGANVLTF.

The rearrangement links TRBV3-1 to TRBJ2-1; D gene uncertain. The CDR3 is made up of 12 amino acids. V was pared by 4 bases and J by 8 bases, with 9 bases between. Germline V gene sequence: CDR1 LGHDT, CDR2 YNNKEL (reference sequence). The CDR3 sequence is CASSPMWDEQFF. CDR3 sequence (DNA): TGTGCCAGCAGCCCTATGTGGGATGAGCAGTTCTTC.

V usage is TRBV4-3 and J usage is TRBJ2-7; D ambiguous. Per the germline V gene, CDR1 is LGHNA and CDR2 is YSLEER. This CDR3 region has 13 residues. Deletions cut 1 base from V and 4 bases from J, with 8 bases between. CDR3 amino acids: CASSQGVRYEQYF. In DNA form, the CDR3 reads TGCGCCAGCAGCCAAGGAGTTAGATACGAGCAGTACTTC.

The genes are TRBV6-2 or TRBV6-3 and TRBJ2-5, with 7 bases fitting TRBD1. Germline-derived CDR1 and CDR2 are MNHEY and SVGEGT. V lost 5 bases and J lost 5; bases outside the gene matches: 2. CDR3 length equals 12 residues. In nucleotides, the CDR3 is TGTGCCAGCAGTGGCAGGGGGGAGACCCAGTACTTC. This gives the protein CASSGRGETQYF.

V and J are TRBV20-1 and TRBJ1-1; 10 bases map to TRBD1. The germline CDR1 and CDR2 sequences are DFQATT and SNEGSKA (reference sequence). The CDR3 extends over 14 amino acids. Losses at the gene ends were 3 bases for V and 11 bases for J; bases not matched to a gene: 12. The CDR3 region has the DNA TGCAGTGCTAGTGAGGGACAGGGGAAGAAATGGGCTTTCTTT. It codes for CSASEGQGKKWAFF.

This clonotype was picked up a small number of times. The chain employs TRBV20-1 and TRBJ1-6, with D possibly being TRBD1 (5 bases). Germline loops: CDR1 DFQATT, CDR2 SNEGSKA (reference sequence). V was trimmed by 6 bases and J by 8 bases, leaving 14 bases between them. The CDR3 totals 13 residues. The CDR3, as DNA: TGCAGTGCCCCCGGACGGGGGGATTCACCCCTCCACTTT. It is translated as CSAPGRGDSPLHF.

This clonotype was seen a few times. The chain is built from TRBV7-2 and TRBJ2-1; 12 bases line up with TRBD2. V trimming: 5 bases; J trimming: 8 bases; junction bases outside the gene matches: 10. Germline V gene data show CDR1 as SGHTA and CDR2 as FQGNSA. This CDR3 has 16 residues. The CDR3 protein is CASSRLAGALVYEQFF. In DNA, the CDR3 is TGTGCCAGCAGCCGACTAGCGGGAGCTCTTGTCTATGAGCAGTTCTTC.

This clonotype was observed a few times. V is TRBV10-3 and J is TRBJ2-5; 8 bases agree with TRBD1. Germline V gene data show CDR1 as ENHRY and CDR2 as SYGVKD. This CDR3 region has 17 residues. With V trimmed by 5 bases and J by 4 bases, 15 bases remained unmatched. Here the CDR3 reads CAISRDGQGWIGETQYF. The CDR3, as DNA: TGTGCCATCAGTAGGGACGGACAGGGTTGGATCGGAGAGACCCAGTACTTC.

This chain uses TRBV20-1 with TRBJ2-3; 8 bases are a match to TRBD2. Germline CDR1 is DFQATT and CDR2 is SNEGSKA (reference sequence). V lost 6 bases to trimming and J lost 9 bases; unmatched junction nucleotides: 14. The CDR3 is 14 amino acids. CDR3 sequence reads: CSATRISGRLTQYF. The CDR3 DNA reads TGCAGTGCCACGAGGATAAGCGGGAGATTGACGCAGTATTTT.

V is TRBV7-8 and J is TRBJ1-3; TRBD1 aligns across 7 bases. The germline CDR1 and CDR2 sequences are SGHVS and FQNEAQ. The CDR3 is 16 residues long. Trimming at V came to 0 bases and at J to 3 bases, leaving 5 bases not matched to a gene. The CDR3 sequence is CASSLAPTGNGNTIYF. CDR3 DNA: TGTGCCAGCAGCTTAGCCCCGACAGGGAATGGAAACACCATATATTTT.

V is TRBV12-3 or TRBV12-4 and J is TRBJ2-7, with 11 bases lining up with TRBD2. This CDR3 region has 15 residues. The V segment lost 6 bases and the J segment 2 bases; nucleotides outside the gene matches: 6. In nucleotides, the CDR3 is TGTGCCAGCAGACCCACTAGCGGGGGAGCCTACGAGCAGTACTTC. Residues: CASRPTSGGAYEQYF.